The next 27 T cell receptor beta chains were all read from a single sample in a study of T-cell memory formation after mild COVID-19. Each CDR3 protein is one row after TCRdb ran MiXCR on the 5' RACE reads. Among 550,000 to 600,000 distinct CDR3 sequences listed, 15% to 20% were seen once. The sequenced sample consisted of PBMCs or a T cell subset sorted from them (not recorded which). The receptors come from an adult woman who had mild COVID-19 (a few samples of this study predate the infection). Cell type and time point are not known.

The chain links TRBV6-2 or TRBV6-3 to TRBJ2-7, with 9 nucleotides matching TRBD2. Per germline, CDR1 MNHEY and CDR2 SVGEGT. The CDR3 sequence is 15 residues long. V was clipped by 0 bases and J by 9 bases; unmatched bases: 9. CDR3 protein: CASSYSATSGRGQYF. The CDR3 coding sequence is TGTGCCAGCAGTTACTCGGCGACTAGCGGAAGAGGGCAGTACTTC.

The rearrangement links TRBV27 to TRBJ1-5; tentative D call: TRBD1 (5 bases). V was clipped by 5 bases and J by 7 bases, with 15 bases between them. This CDR3 contains 14 residues. Germline V gene sequence: CDR1 MNHEY, CDR2 SMNVEV (reference sequence). Here the CDR3 reads CASSPPGLGQPQHF. CDR3 nucleotides: TGTGCCAGCAGTCCTCCGGGACTAGGCCAGCCCCAGCATTTT.

The CDR3 nucleotides read TGTGCCATCAGTGAAGAAAGCGGGATGGCGAGGGGCTACACCTTC. Translating it yields CAISEESGMARGYTF. The gene calls are TRBV10-3 and TRBJ1-2; D is unclear. Trimming left V 3 bases short and J 8 bases short, with 19 bases between. This CDR3 is 15 amino acids long. Germline lookup yields CDR1 ENHRY and CDR2 SYGVKD.

This chain uses TRBV5-1 with TRBJ2-3; tentative D call: TRBD1 (6 bases). The germline V gene has CDR1 SGHRS and CDR2 YFSETQ. The CDR3 covers 14 residues. V was shortened by 2 bases and J by 6 bases, with 13 bases between the two germline ends. The DNA of the CDR3 is TGCGCCAGCAGCTTATTGGGGGCCCTCGATACGCAGTATTTT. This translates into CASSLLGALDTQYF.

This clonotype was found a few times. The chain combines TRBV15 with TRBJ2-1; D perhaps matches TRBD2 (7 bases). CDR3 length: 14 residues. Trimming stripped 5 bases from V and 6 bases from J, with 14 bases between. CDR1 and CDR2 (germline): LNHNV, YYDKDF (reference sequence). CDR3 nucleotide sequence: TGTGCCACCAGCGAACGGGGGGCAACCAATGAGCAGTTCTTC. It specifies CATSERGATNEQFF.

This chain connects TRBV15 to TRBJ1-5, with D hard to call. Germline CDR1 is LNHNV and CDR2 is YYDKDF (reference sequence). The CDR3 length is 12 residues. The V end was cut by 1 base, the J end by 7 bases, with 5 bases between. This chain's CDR3 is CATSRAKQPQHF. The CDR3 DNA reads TGTGCCACCAGCAGAGCCAAACAGCCCCAGCATTTT.

The chain uses TRBV6-2 or TRBV6-3 and TRBJ2-3, with TRBD2 matching over 8 bases. The V gene end was trimmed by 5 bases and the J gene end by 4 bases; junction bases not matched to a gene: 8. This CDR3 has 15 amino acids. Germline V gives CDR1 MNHEY, CDR2 SVGEGT. DNA for the CDR3: TGTGCCAGCAGTGTTTCGGGAGGGCCATCAGATACGCAGTATTTT. Amino acids: CASSVSGGPSDTQYF.

V and J are TRBV11-3 and TRBJ2-5; TRBD2 matches 8 bases. Unmatched junction bases numbered 8, after V lost 5 bases and J lost 3 bases. This CDR3 has 15 amino acids. From germline, CDR1 is SGHNT and CDR2 YENEEA. This CDR3 reads CASSPGGGRKETQYF. The DNA for the CDR3 is TGTGCCAGCAGCCCGGGGGGGGGCAGAAAAGAGACCCAGTACTTC.

The genes are TRBV30 and TRBJ1-2; D may be TRBD1 (5 bases). Germline V CDR1 and CDR2: GTSNPN, SVGIG (reference sequence). This CDR3 contains 12 residues. V was pared by 3 bases and J by 6 bases, with 11 bases between. The CDR3 region is CAWSGTGNGYTF. In DNA form, the CDR3 reads TGTGCCTGGAGCGGTACAGGAAATGGCTACACCTTC.

The chain has TRBV6-1 and TRBJ1-2; tentatively, D is TRBD1 (6 bases). V dropped 3 bases and J dropped 4 bases, with 12 bases sitting between them. The CDR3 runs 14 residues. Germline lookup yields CDR1 MNHNS and CDR2 SASEGT. DNA of the CDR3: TGTGCCAGCAGTGAGGGGGCGACAGGCTATGGCTACACCTTC. Translating it yields CASSEGATGYGYTF.

The V gene is TRBV6-2 or TRBV6-3, the J gene TRBJ2-2; D call uncertain. The V gene lost 4 bases and the J gene lost 0 bases, with 9 bases spanning the gap. Germline V gene data show CDR1 as MNHEY and CDR2 as SVGEGT. The CDR3 has 15 amino acids. Here the CDR3 DNA reads TGTGCCAGCAGTTTCTGGACCGCGAACACCGGGGAGCTGTTTTTT. This codes for CASSFWTANTGELFF.

In its sample, this clonotype was seen a few times. This chain uses TRBV5-4 with TRBJ1-1; weak D call: TRBD1 (5 bases). V was pared by 5 bases and J by 5 bases, with 13 bases between. The germline V gene encodes CDR1 SGHNT and CDR2 YYREEE (reference sequence). This CDR3 spans 13 amino acids. CDR3 nucleotides: TGTGCCAGCAGTCCTCAGGGAAAGACTGAAGCTTTCTTT. It specifies CASSPQGKTEAFF.

This chain uses TRBV7-9 with TRBJ2-7; no clear D gene. The ends were cut back, 5 bases at V and 4 bases at J, with 12 bases in the middle. This CDR3 spans 13 amino acids. CDR1 is SEHNR, CDR2 FQNEAQ, per germline (reference sequence). In DNA form, the CDR3 reads TGTGCCAGCAGCGGCCTTATCGCTTACGAGCAGTACTTC. Protein: CASSGLIAYEQYF.

This clonotype was seen more than once but under ten times. As DNA, the CDR3 is TGTGCCACCAGCAGAGATCGTTTTCCCGGGGAGCTGTTTTTT. Amino acids: CATSRDRFPGELFF. J is TRBJ2-2 and V is TRBV15; D not resolved. The length of the CDR3 is 14 residues. CDR1 is LNHNV and CDR2 is YYDKDF in the germline V gene (reference sequence). The V end was cut by 0 bases, the J end by 6 bases, with 8 bases between.

The rearrangement links TRBV7-9 to TRBJ2-7, with 9 bases aligning to TRBD1. Per germline, CDR1 SEHNR and CDR2 FQNEAQ (reference sequence). The CDR3 runs 17 residues. Trimming cost V 5 bases and J 5 bases; bases outside gene matches: 16. In DNA, the CDR3 is TGTGCCAGCAGCCAACGAACCGGGACAGGGAATAGGGACGAGCAGTACTTC. Its protein is CASSQRTGTGNRDEQYF.

The CDR3 protein is CAWKRAGKRDTQYF. The CDR3 bases are TGTGCCTGGAAAAGGGCCGGGAAGAGGGATACGCAGTATTTT. This chain joins TRBV30 and TRBJ2-3; perhaps TRBD2 as D (5 bases). The CDR3 consists of 14 residues. The germline V gene encodes CDR1 GTSNPN and CDR2 SVGIG (reference sequence). Trimming shortened V by 4 bases and J by 6 bases, and 17 bases separated the two germline ends.

This clonotype was observed a handful of times. The chain employs TRBV5-1 and TRBJ2-7; 7 positions agree with TRBD2. Per the germline V gene, CDR1 is SGHRS and CDR2 is YFSETQ. Trimming at V came to 4 bases and at J to 2 bases, leaving 3 bases not matched to a gene. The CDR3 extends over 13 amino acids. CDR3 sequence reads: CASSRGEPYEQYF. DNA of the CDR3: TGCGCCAGCAGCCGGGGGGAACCCTACGAGCAGTACTTC.

The chain combines TRBV5-1 with TRBJ1-1, with 8 positions matching TRBD1. This CDR3 has 14 residues. J was trimmed by 0 bases and V by 3 bases; bases with no gene match: 1. Germline CDR1 is SGHRS and CDR2 is YFSETQ. CDR3 amino acids: CASSWDRMNTEAFF. The CDR3 DNA is TGCGCCAGCAGCTGGGACAGGATGAACACTGAAGCTTTCTTT.

The V gene is TRBV7-6, the J gene TRBJ2-3; D ambiguous. Germline CDR1 SGHVS, CDR2 FNYEAQ. The V gene lost 3 bases and the J gene lost 6 bases, with 10 bases spanning the gap. CDR3 length equals 13 residues. The CDR3 loop reads CASSLQEVDTQYF. In nucleotides, the CDR3 is TGTGCCAGCAGCTTGCAAGAGGTGGATACGCAGTATTTT.

V usage is TRBV2 and J usage is TRBJ2-7, with D unclear. From germline, CDR1 is SNHLY and CDR2 FYNNEI. Trimming left V 5 bases short and J 5 bases short, with 7 bases between. The CDR3 totals 11 residues. The CDR3 DNA reads as TGTGCCAGCAGTAAGGTACACGAGCAGTACTTC. It translates to CASSKVHEQYF. Combining the CDR3 with reference TRBV2 and TRBJ2-7 gives the whole variable domain EPEVTQTPSHQVTQMGQEVILRCVPISNHLYFYWYRQILGQKVEFLVSFYNNEISEKSEIFDDQFSVERPDGSNFTLKIRSTKLEDSAMYFCASSKVHEQYFGPGTRLTVT.

This chain links TRBV5-1 with TRBJ2-1; 8 bases align to TRBD2. Per the germline V gene, CDR1 is SGHRS and CDR2 is YFSETQ. CDR3 length equals 15 residues. V trimming: 4 bases; J trimming: 8 bases; junction bases outside the gene matches: 11. The CDR3 nucleotides are TGCGCCAGCAGCACCGTCCCGGGACTAGTTCATGAGCAGTTCTTC. Translating it yields CASSTVPGLVHEQFF.

The chain recombines TRBV15 with TRBJ2-7; D gene ambiguous. The CDR3 sequence is 13 residues long. CDR1 LNHNV and CDR2 YYDKDF come from the germline V gene (reference sequence). The V and J ends lost 0 bases and 6 bases respectively, with 9 bases between them. The CDR3 region is CATSRDLKPEQYF. The CDR3 DNA is TGTGCCACCAGCAGAGATCTTAAGCCCGAGCAGTACTTC.

In its sample, this clonotype was seen a few times. The chain is built from TRBV5-5 and TRBJ2-2, with D possibly matching TRBD2 (6 bases). The germline CDR1 and CDR2 sequences are SGHKS and YYEKEE (reference sequence). The CDR3 has 16 residues. V was pared by 0 bases and J by 4 bases, with 13 bases between. The CDR3, as DNA: TGTGCCAGCAGCTTGGCCGGAGCAGCGGGCACCGGGGAGCTGTTTTTT. It yields the protein CASSLAGAAGTGELFF.

The rearrangement joins TRBV20-1 to TRBJ2-4, with 9 bases matching TRBD1. The CDR3 consists of 19 residues. CDR1 and CDR2 from the germline V gene are DFQATT and SNEGSKA (reference sequence). V shed 3 bases, J shed 0 bases, and the junction held 15 bases outside the gene matches. CDR3 sequence (DNA): TGCAGTGCTAGTTGGGGACAGGGCGACCATTATCTAGCCAAAAACATTCAGTACTTC. Its protein is CSASWGQGDHYLAKNIQYF.

In this sample, this clonotype turned up a few times. DNA of the CDR3: TGTGCCAGCAGTCGAGGGCAGGAGCAGTTCTTC. Amino acids: CASSRGQEQFF. V gene TRBV12-3 or TRBV12-4 combines with J gene TRBJ2-1, with D possibly being TRBD2 (5 bases). Trimming took off 5 bases at V and 10 bases at J, with 9 bases between the two ends. The CDR3 runs 11 residues.

This chain uses TRBV3-1 with TRBJ1-1; D uncertain. CDR1 and CDR2 from the germline V gene are LGHDT and YNNKEL (reference sequence). The CDR3 runs to 15 residues. V shed 0 bases and J shed 0 bases, with 8 bases lying between them. The CDR3 is CASSQEIGLNTEAFF. CDR3 nucleotide sequence: TGTGCCAGCAGCCAAGAGATAGGATTGAACACTGAAGCTTTCTTT.

This chain uses TRBV7-9 with TRBJ2-7; 9 bases align to TRBD1. Germline V gene sequence: CDR1 SEHNR, CDR2 FQNEAQ (reference sequence). The junction had 10 bases not matched to a gene; V was cut back by 3 bases and J by 4 bases. The length of the CDR3 is 16 residues. CDR3 protein: CASSLAPGQGGYEQYF. The CDR3 bases are TGTGCCAGCAGCTTGGCCCCGGGACAGGGTGGATACGAGCAGTACTTC.